These T cell receptor beta chains were read from a single sample in a study of blood T cell repertoires in COVID-19. Produced via immunoSEQ multiplex PCR; TCRdb's table is partial and in-frame only. The table has around 26,000 clones, roughly 85% seen once. The sequencing sample was made of peripheral blood. The origin of the receptors is a human donor in a cohort sampled during active COVID-19. The conserved cysteine and the conserved F or W are not part of the CDR3 here. Each record gives: V gene, clone size, J gene, CDR3 protein. Size tells how often a clone was seen (once, few, many) or the class of an expanded clone, and some rows leave it out.

TRBV19	-	TRBJ2-5	ASSAISGRTQETQY
TRBV10-3	once	TRBJ1-2	ATMDRYNGGYT
TRBV18	-	TRBJ2-5	ASSPPGLAGGETQY
TRBV4-3	-	TRBJ2-1	ASSQNGRVYNEQF
TRBV7-2	-	TRBJ2-7	ASSSTSGYEQY
TRBV18	once	TRBJ2-1	ASSPGTRGRDNEQF
TRBV12-5	-	TRBJ2-7	ASGLGLAVAYEQY
TRBV7-2	-	TRBJ1-4	ASSLVVNSNEKLF
TRBV11-2	-	TRBJ2-2	ASSPGRGGVGTGELF
TRBV30	-	TRBJ2-5	AWSGAGEPSETQY
TRBV5-6	-	TRBJ2-7	ASSPGLAATYEQY
TRBV18	-	TRBJ2-1	ASSHPGLVDEQF
TRBV4-3	-	TRBJ1-6	ASSQDGFPGQVISYNSPLH
TRBV5-1	-	TRBJ2-3	ASSLGAGGSTDTQY
TRBV5-1	-	TRBJ2-7	ASSSGQGARYEQY
TRBV9	-	TRBJ1-3	ASSPRDRGGRDGGNTIY
TRBV4-1	few	TRBJ1-5	ASSQAGYQPQH
TRBV4-3	large	TRBJ1-1	ASSQEAEAEAF
TRBV11-2	-	TRBJ2-7	ASSPLRRDTSYEQY
TRBV27	medium-sized	TRBJ2-1	ASRGGTSGRNEQF
TRBV27	-	TRBJ2-7	ASSFGGGLYEQY
TRBV29-1	-	TRBJ2-3	SVANPGSGDTQY
TRBV3-1/TRBV3-2	-	TRBJ2-2	ASSRAATTGELF
TRBV4-2	-	TRBJ2-2	ASSQWTGVDTGELF
TRBV4-3	-	TRBJ1-6	ASSLGGTGQSPLH
TRBV6-5	-	TRBJ2-2	ARQGLGTGELF
TRBV27	-	TRBJ2-7	ASSFRGTGVYEQY
TRBV19	-	TRBJ1-3	ASSMARGSGNTIY
TRBV5-1	once	TRBJ2-1	ASSSGLAGPYNEQF
TRBV27	-	TRBJ1-5	ASSSVQGVGNQPQH
TRBV28	-	TRBJ2-7	ASCTQGYEQY
TRBV7-6	few	TRBJ1-6	ASSTQQYSPLH
TRBV4-2	-	TRBJ2-1	ASSQDLLAGGMKQF
TRBV11-2	-	TRBJ2-5	ASSLPVGQGARETQY
TRBV20-1	-	TRBJ2-1	SASSRTSGRNEQF
TRBV3-1/TRBV3-2	-	TRBJ1-2	ASSQVIGALLGGYT
TRBV2	-	TRBJ1-2	ASSQDSGYGYT
TRBV21-1	once	TRBJ2-5	ASTAGIAGGSNQETQY
TRBV28	-	TRBJ1-3	ASSLPEGRGAGNTIY
TRBV11-2	-	TRBJ2-1	ASSLDSLAGGPHSYNEQF
TRBV4-3	-	TRBJ2-7	ASSQQRTPSSYEQY
TRBV6-4	-	TRBJ2-7	ASRGGPWGQY
TRBV6-1	-	TRBJ1-1	ASSEMGAGNTEAF
TRBV9	-	TRBJ2-1	ASSGGQGGPYNEQF
TRBV14	few	TRBJ2-5	ASSSGRGIEETQY
TRBV6-5	once	TRBJ1-6	ASSSNRLSYNSPLH
TRBV28	-	TRBJ2-7	ATSGGQGSGQY
TRBV9	-	TRBJ1-1	ASSAPTGNRGTEAF
TRBV5-1	few	TRBJ2-7	ASSSDSTYEQY
TRBV4-1	-	TRBJ2-7	ASSQAPVVTGSSYEQY
TRBV4-3	once	TRBJ1-3	ASSQDIRDRVSSGNTIY